This T cell receptor (beta chain) was sequenced for a study of T-cell memory formation after mild COVID-19. Constant-segment-primed 5'RACE gave TCR alpha and TCR beta cDNA libraries with sample barcodes and UMIs. TCRdb reanalysed the 5' RACE reads using MiXCR and keeps one entry per CDR3 protein. Among about 340,000 distinct CDR3 sequences listed, 14% were seen once. The sample holds many counts of this clonotype. The antigen remains undetermined. This CDR3 has 14 residues. V lost 2 bases to trimming and J lost 5 bases, with 12 bases between them. Germline V gene data show CDR1 as MNHEY and CDR2 as SVGAGI. Study-wide results and caveats: Mainly CM and EM harbored the contracting CD4+ clones; mainly EMRA harbored the CD8+ ones. There was a balanced CD4/CD8 profile in clones contracting day 15 to 85, and later expanders leaned CD4+.

This sequence originates from a man younger than 35 who had mild COVID-19 (a few samples of this study predate the infection). Cell type and time point are not known. The gene calls are TRBV6-5 and TRBJ2-5; TRBD1 might be the D (5 bases). The sequenced sample consisted of PBMCs or a T cell subset sorted from them (not recorded which). The CDR3 DNA is TGTGCCAGCAGTTACGGCAGGGCGCGGGAGACCCAGTACTTC. Amino acids: CASSYGRARETQYF.